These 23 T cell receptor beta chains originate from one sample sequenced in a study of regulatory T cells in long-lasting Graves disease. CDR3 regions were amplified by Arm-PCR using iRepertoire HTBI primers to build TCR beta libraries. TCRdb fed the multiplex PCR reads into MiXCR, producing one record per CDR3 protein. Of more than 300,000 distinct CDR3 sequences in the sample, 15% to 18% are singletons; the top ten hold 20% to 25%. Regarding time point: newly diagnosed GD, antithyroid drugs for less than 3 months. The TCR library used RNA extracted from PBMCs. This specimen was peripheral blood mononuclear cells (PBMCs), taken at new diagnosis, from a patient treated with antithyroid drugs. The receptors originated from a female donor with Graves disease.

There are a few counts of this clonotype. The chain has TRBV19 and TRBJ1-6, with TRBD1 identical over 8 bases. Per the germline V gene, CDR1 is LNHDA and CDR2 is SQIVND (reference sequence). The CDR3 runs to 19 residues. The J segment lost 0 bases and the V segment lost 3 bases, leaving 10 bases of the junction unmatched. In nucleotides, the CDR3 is TGTGCCAGTAGTATTTATATTCGGACAGGGAGCTCCTATAATTCACCCCTCCACTTT. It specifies CASSIYIRTGSSYNSPLHF.

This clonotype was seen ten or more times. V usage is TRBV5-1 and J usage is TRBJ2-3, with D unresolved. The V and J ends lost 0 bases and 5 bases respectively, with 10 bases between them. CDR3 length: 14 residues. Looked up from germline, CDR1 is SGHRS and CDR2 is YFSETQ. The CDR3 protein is CASSLAVGKDTQYF. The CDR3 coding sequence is TGCGCCAGCAGCTTGGCCGTCGGAAAAGATACGCAGTATTTT. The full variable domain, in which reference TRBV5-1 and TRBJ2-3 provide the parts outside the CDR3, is KAGVTQTPRYLIKTRGQQVTLSCSPISGHRSVSWYQQTPGQGLQFLFEYFSETQRNKGNFPGRFSGRQFSNSRSEMNVSTLELGDSALYLCASSLAVGKDTQYFGPGTRLTVL.

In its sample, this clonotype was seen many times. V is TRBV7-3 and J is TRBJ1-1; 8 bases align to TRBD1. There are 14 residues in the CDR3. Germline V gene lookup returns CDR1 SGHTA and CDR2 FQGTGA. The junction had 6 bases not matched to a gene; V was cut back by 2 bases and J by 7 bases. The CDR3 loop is CASSLRQGNGEAFF. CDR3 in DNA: TGTGCCAGCAGCTTACGACAGGGGAACGGTGAAGCTTTCTTT. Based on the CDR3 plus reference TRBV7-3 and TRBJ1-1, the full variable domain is GAGVSQTPSNKVTEKGKYVELRCDPISGHTALYWYRQSLGQGPEFLIYFQGTGAADDSGLPNDRFFAVRPEGSVSTLKIQRTERGDSAVYLCASSLRQGNGEAFFGQGTRLTVV.

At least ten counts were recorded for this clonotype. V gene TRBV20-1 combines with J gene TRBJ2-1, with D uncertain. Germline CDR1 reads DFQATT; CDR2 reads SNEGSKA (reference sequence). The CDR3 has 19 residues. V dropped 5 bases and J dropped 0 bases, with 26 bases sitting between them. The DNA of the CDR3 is TGCAGTGCTCCCCCGGGCCGGTCCGACCGCCCTGCCTCCTACAATGAGCAGTTCTTC. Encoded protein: CSAPPGRSDRPASYNEQFF.

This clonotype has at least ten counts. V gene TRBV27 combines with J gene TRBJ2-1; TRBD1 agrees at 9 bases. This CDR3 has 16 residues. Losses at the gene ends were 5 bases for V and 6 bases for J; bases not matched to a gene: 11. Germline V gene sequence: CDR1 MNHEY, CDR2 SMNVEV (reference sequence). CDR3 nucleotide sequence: TGTGCCAGCAGTCCACAGGGGGCTATGATGGTCAATGAGCAGTTCTTC. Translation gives CASSPQGAMMVNEQFF.

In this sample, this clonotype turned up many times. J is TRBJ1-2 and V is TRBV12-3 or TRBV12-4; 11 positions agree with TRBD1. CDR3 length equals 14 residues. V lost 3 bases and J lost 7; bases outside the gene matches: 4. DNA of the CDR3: TGTGCCAGCAGTTTGGGACAGGGGGATGGTGGCTACACCTTC. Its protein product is CASSLGQGDGGYTF.

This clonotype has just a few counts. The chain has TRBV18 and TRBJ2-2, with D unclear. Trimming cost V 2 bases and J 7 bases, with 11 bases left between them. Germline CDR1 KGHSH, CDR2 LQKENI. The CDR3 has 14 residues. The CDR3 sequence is CASSPGSHGGELFF. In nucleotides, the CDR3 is TGTGCCAGCTCACCAGGGTCCCACGGCGGGGAGCTGTTTTTT.

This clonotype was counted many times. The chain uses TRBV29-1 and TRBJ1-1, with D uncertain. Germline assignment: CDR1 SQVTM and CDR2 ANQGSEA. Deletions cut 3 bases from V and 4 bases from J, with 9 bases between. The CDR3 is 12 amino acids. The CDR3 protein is CSVEEGSTEAFF. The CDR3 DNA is TGCAGCGTTGAGGAAGGGAGCACTGAAGCTTTCTTT.

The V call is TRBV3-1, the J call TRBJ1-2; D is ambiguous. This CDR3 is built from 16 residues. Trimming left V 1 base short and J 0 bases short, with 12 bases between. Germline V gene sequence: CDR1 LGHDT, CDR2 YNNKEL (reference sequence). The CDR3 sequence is CASSQAGAAANYGYTF. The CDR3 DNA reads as TGTGCCAGCAGCCAAGCAGGTGCTGCAGCTAACTATGGCTACACCTTC.

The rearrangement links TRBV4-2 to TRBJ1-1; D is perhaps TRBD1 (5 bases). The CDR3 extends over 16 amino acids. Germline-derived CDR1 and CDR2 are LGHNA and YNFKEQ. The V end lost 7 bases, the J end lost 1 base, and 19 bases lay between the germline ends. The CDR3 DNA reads TGTGCCAGCATCTGGAATCTAGGGGTCAAGAACACTGAAGCTTTCTTT. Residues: CASIWNLGVKNTEAFF.

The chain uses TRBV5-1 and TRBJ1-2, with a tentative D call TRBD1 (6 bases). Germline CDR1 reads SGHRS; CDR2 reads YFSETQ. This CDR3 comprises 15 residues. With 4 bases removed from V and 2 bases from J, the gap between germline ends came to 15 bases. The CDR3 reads CASSILQGGNYGYTF. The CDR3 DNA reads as TGCGCCAGCAGCATTCTACAAGGGGGGAACTATGGCTACACCTTC.

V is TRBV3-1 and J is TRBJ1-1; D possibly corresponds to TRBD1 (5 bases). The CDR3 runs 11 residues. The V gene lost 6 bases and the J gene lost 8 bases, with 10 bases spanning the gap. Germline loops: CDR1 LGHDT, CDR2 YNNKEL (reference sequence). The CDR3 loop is CASRMGREAFF. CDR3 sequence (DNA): TGTGCCAGCAGGATGGGGCGCGAAGCTTTCTTT.

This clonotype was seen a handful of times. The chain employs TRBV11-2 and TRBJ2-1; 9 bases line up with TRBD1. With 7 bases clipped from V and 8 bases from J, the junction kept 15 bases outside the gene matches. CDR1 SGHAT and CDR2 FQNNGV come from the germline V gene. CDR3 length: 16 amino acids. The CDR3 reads CASNPRGTGLYDEQFF. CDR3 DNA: TGTGCCAGCAACCCTCGGGGGACAGGGTTATATGATGAGCAGTTCTTC.

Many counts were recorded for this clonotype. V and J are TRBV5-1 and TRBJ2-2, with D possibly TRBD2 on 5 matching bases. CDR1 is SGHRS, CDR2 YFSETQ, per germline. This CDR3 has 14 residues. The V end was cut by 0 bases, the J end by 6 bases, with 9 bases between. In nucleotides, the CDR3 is TGCGCCAGCAGCTTGGTGGGAGAATCCGGGGAGCTGTTTTTT. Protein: CASSLVGESGELFF.

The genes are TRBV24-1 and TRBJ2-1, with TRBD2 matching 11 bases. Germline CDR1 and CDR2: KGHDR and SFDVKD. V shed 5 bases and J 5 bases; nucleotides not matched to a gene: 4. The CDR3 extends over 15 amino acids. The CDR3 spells CATSVLTSGNNEQFF. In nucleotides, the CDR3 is TGTGCCACCAGTGTTCTGACTAGCGGGAACAATGAGCAGTTCTTC.

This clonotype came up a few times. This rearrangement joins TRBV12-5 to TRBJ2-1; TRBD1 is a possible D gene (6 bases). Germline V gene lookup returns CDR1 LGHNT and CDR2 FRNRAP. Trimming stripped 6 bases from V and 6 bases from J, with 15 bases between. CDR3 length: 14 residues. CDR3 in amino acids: CASGPARTANEQFF. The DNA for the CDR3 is TGTGCTAGTGGCCCAGCCCGGACAGCCAATGAGCAGTTCTTC.

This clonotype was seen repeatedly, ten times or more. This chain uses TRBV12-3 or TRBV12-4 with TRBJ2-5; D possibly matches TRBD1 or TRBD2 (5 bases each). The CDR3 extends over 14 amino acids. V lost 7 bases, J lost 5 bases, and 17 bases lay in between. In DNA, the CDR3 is TGTGCCAGCACCTCCGGGGCCCGTCGTGAGACCCAGTACTTC. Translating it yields CASTSGARRETQYF.

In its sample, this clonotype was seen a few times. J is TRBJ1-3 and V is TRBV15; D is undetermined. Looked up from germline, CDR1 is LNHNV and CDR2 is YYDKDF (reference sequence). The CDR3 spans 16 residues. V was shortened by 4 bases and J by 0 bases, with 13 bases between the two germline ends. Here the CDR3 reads CATSTRASHSGNTIYF. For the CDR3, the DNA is TGTGCCACCAGCACACGGGCCTCCCACTCTGGAAACACCATATATTTT.

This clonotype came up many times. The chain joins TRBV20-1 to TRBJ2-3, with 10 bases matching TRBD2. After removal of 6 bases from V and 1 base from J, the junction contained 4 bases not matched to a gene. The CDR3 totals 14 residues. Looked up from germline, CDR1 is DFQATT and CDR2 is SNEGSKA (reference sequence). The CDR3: CSALTSGGTDTQYF. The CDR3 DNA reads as TGCAGTGCCTTAACTAGCGGGGGCACAGATACGCAGTATTTT.

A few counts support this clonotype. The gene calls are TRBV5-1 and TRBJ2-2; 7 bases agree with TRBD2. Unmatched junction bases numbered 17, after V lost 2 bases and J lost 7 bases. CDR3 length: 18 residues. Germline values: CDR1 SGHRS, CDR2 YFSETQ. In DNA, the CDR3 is TGCGCCAGCAGCTTAGAACCGGGACTATCGACGAGGGGCGGGGAGCTGTTTTTT. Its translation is CASSLEPGLSTRGGELFF.

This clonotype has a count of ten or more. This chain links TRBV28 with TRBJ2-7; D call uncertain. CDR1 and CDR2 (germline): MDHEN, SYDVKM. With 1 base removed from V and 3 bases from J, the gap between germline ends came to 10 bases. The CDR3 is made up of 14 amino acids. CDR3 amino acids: CASSLLRRYYEQYF. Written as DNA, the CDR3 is TGTGCCAGCAGTTTATTGCGGAGATACTACGAGCAGTACTTC.

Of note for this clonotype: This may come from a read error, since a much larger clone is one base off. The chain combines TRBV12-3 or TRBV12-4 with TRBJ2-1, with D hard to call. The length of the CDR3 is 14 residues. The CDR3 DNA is TGTGCCAGCGGTTTCGGTCAGCCCTACAATGAGCAGTTCTTC. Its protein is CASGFGQPYNEQFF.

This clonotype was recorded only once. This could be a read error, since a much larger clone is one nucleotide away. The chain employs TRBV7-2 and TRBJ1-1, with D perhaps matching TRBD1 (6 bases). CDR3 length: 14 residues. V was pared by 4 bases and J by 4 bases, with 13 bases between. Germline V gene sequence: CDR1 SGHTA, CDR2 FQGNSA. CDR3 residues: CASSSRQAGTEAFF. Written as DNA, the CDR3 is TGTGCCAGCAGCTCGAGACAGGCGGGCACTGAAGCTTTCTTT.